These 10 T cell receptor beta chains originate from one sample sequenced in a study of T cells in Graves' hyperthyroidism and ophthalmopathy. TCR beta CDR3 regions were amplified from RNA transcripts. The HTBI set primed first-round TCR CDR3 RT-PCR. TCRdb fed the multiplex PCR reads into MiXCR, producing one record per CDR3 protein. The sample yields under 130,000 distinct CDR3 sequences, roughly 50% seen once. Sample: blood. These receptors were obtained from a man aged 40-50 years with Graves' hyperthyroidism.

This clonotype was recorded many times. CDR3 sequence reads: CASSWTDGYTF. In DNA form, the CDR3 reads TGTGCCAGCAGTTGGACGGATGGCTACACCTTC. The V gene is TRBV6-2 or TRBV6-3, the J gene TRBJ1-2; D remains unclear. The germline V gene has CDR1 MNHEY and CDR2 SVGEGT. V gave up 4 bases and J gave up 6 bases, with 6 bases separating them. There are 11 residues in the CDR3.

About this clonotype itself: This may arise from a read error, as a much more abundant clone is one base away. The J gene is TRBJ2-4, the V gene TRBV5-1; no clear D. This CDR3 spans 14 amino acids. CDR1 is SGHRS, CDR2 YFSETQ, per germline. CDR3 coding DNA: TGCGCCAGCAGCTTGGGTAGGATTGAAAACACTCAGTACTTC. It codes for CASSLGRIENTQYF.

The V gene is TRBV14, the J gene TRBJ1-4; TRBD1 matches 9 bases. Germline CDR1 SGHDN, CDR2 FVKESK. V gave up 4 bases and J gave up 8 bases; unmatched junction bases: 5. This CDR3 is built from 14 residues. The CDR3 sequence is CASSPTGGKEKLFF. The CDR3 bases are TGTGCCAGCAGCCCGACAGGGGGGAAAGAAAAACTGTTTTTT.

A single count supports this clonotype. The V and J genes are TRBV29-1 and TRBJ1-4; 8 bases fit TRBD1. Trimming removed 7 bases from V and 5 bases from J; junction bases left unmatched: 9. The CDR3 is 14 amino acids. Germline V CDR1 and CDR2: SQVTM, ANQGSEA. CDR3 bases: TGCAGCGGCTGGGGACAGGCGTACAATGAAAAACTGTTTTTT. Translated: CSGWGQAYNEKLFF.

This clonotype was found many times. The rearrangement uses TRBV28 and TRBJ1-2; 11 nucleotides align to TRBD1. This CDR3 contains 13 residues. The junction had 6 bases not matched to a gene; V was cut back by 5 bases and J by 10 bases. The germline V gene encodes CDR1 MDHEN and CDR2 SYDVKM. The CDR3 coding sequence is TGTGCCAGCAGTCCTCGGGACAGGGGGGCCTACACCTTC. Translated, it gives CASSPRDRGAYTF.

In regard to this clonotype: Lacking the conserved final phenylalanine or tryptophan, this CDR3 likely reflects a read error. The chain combines TRBV3-1 with TRBJ2-1; D is possibly TRBD2 (5 bases). This CDR3 has 15 residues. Trimming took 1 base from V and 10 from J, leaving 17 bases between them. Germline CDR1 reads LGHDT; CDR2 reads YNNKEL (reference sequence). The CDR3 sequence is CASSQGTGGSWEQFL. DNA for the CDR3: TGTGCCAGCAGCCAAGGGACTGGCGGGTCTTGGGAGCAGTTCCTC.

The chain is built from TRBV24-1 and TRBJ2-3, with TRBD2 identical over 13 bases. This CDR3 is built from 16 residues. J gave up 11 bases and V 11 bases, and 18 bases lay outside the gene matches. Germline V CDR1 and CDR2: KGHDR, SFDVKD. The CDR3 sequence is CASSPRTSGGGDEQYF. The CDR3 DNA follows: TGTGCCAGCTCACCCCGGACTAGCGGGGGAGGGGATGAGCAGTATTTT.

Comments on this clonotype: A much larger clonotype is one base distant, so this may be a read error. This sequence joins TRBV4-1 and TRBJ2-7; 7 positions agree with TRBD2. This CDR3 spans 15 amino acids. V lost 4 bases, J lost 2 bases, and 8 bases stayed unmatched. CDR1 is MGHRA, CDR2 YSYEKL, per germline. CDR3 DNA: TGCGCCAGCAGCCTCAGCGGGGACCTCGCCTACGAGCAGTACTTC. Protein product: CASSLSGDLAYEQYF.

In this sample, this clonotype turned up many times. This chain joins TRBV27 and TRBJ2-3, with D unclear. V was clipped by 6 bases and J by 5 bases, with 3 bases between them. The CDR3 runs 10 residues. CDR1 is MNHEY, CDR2 SMNVEV, per germline (reference sequence). CDR3 in amino acids: CASRGDTQYF. CDR3 sequence (DNA): TGTGCCAGCAGGGGAGATACGCAGTATTTT.

This clonotype was observed many times. The chain couples TRBV20-1 to TRBJ2-2; TRBD2 agrees at 13 bases. Trimming cost V 2 bases and J 3 bases; bases outside gene matches: 3. The CDR3 contains 16 residues. The germline gives CDR1 DFQATT, CDR2 SNEGSKA (reference sequence). CDR3 DNA sequence: TGCAGTGCTAGACCTACTAGCGGGGGGGACACCGGGGAGCTGTTTTTT. Amino acid sequence: CSARPTSGGDTGELFF.